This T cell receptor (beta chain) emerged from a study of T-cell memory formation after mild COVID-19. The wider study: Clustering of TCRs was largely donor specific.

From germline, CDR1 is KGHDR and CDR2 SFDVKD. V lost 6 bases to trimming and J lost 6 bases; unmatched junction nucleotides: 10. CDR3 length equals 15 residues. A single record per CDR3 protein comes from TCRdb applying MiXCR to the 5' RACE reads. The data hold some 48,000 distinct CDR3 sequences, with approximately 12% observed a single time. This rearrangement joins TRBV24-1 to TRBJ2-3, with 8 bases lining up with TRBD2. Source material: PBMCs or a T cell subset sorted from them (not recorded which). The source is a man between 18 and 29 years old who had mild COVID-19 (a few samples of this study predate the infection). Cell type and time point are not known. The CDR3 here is CATSYGTRGVDTQYF. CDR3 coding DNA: TGTGCCACCAGTTATGGGACTAGAGGGGTGGATACGCAGTATTTT.